This T cell receptor (beta chain) emerged from a study of human T cells and chemical hapten exposure. The time point: pre-sensitization, week 0. The treatment denotes: therapeutic diphenylcyclopropenone sensitization with weekly scalp DPC. Original data processing: Individual samples carried between about 23,224 and 700,000 TCRs, with approximately 100,000 as the median. TCRdb redid the calling of the RACE reads with MiXCR, one entry per CDR3 protein. Clone size and V and J calls follow TCRdb, not the original study. Of tens of thousands of distinct CDR3 sequences in the sample, around 10% were seen once. The ends were cut back, 6 bases at V and 3 bases at J, with 12 bases in the middle. This CDR3 spans 14 amino acids.

Source: whole blood, taken in connection with sensitization to the hapten diphenylcyclopropenone (DPC). This clonotype originated in a woman aged 40-49 years with alopecia areata. Some clones in this sample may be carry-over from other donors' samples. The chain links TRBV12-3 or TRBV12-4 to TRBJ1-5; TRBD1 might be the D (6 bases). The CDR3 sequence is CASSLAGDNQPQHF. The DNA for the CDR3 is TGTGCCAGCAGCCTCGCAGGGGACAATCAGCCCCAGCATTTT.